The T cell receptor (beta chain) under discussion was sequenced for a study of shared clonotypes between healthy human individuals (TCRdb year 2020). General notes on the study: A couple of women and a few men aged 18 to 49 years were included in the cohort. Different laboratories and diverse techniques were used to prepare libraries and sequence TCR repertoires, to increase sequencing depth and limit assay-specific biases. Each donor's leukapheresis produced roughly between roughly 0.85 and 9.5 billion PBMCs. Per donor, three plates each were used for CD4 naive and CD4 memory, two for CD8 naive, and one for CD8 memory. Blood TCR repertoires of roughly 5 healthy adults were deeply sequenced to estimate repertoire size and the extent of clonotype sharing between individuals.

On this clone itself: Its antigen is still unknown. No much larger clonotype is one base removed from it; base qualities were not supplied.

The cysteine opens and the phenylalanine closes a CDR3 of 14 amino acids. Only CDR3 DNA is held: 42 bases, read in frame from base 1. According to the germline V gene, CDR1 reads MNHEY and CDR2 reads SVGAGI. Deletion took 8 bases off V and 4 bases off J, with a span of 18 bases between the germline ends. Points the paper makes about the study in general: Because the study included only a small number of donors, the genetic and exposure-history diversity represented was limited. When a handful of donors were compared, the shared fraction of clonotypes was around 5% for naive CD4, 3.5% for naive CD8, roughly 2.5% for memory CD4, and 0.35% to 0.5% for memory CD8. Higher generation probabilities were observed for clonotypes shared by all four sorted-subset donors than for non-shared clonotypes. Rarefaction of sorted-subset datasets indicated incomplete sequencing despite the large sequencing depth. Sampling was restricted to blood, and TCR repertoires in tissues likely differ from the TCR repertoires found in blood. Pairwise subsampling indicated that sequencing depth was expected to affect the degree of clonotype sharing among donors. Estimated clonotype richness was generally larger for naive than for memory subsets.

Donors were healthy HIV-negative adults with no recently reported acute infections or vaccinations. Every donor was a Caucasian adult living in Nashville, Tennessee, USA. CD4+ T cells were enriched through magnetic negative selection, after which naive cells were positively selected on CD45RA and the remaining negative fraction served as the memory subset. Blood was obtained by leukapheresis, after which PBMCs were separated by Ficoll-Histopaque density gradient centrifugation and cryopreserved in liquid nitrogen vapor phase. Analytical flow cytometry was used to check the purity and quantity of every magnetically sorted T cell population. Genomic DNA was isolated from each sorted fraction and quantified by UV absorbance on a Nanodrop 2000c. Using the deep immunoSEQ assay, TCR CDR3 regions were amplified from genomic DNA by multiplex PCR. For each cell subset, the extracted genomic DNA was distributed evenly across all wells of several immunoSEQ 96-well plates, and each plate served as one replicate. Each replicate PCR for sorted subsets received about 210 ng genomic DNA, equal to about 29,000 T cell genomes. Purified libraries were quantified with a Qubit 3.0 fluorometer, sized on a Bioanalyzer 2100, and re-quantified with the KAPA Library Quantification kit. Each immunoSEQ 96-well plate was sequenced on its own single-read 150-cycle Illumina NextSeq 550 flow cell. For the original study's pipeline: Because the immunoSEQ output included only junctional sequences and no quality scores, the filtering could not be the same as the filtering used for full-length reads. To assign V/J genes and CDR3, sequences were annotated against IMGT germline references using PyIR, a Python wrapper for IgBLAST v1.9. Any read was removed if the V/J assignment was weak (E-value above 1e-6), the CDR3 was missing, or the read contained stop codons, out-of-frame junctions, or ambiguous translated residues. V3J clonotypes were defined by identical inferred V gene, J gene, and CDR3 amino acid sequence. The percentage overlap between two repertoires was calculated by dividing the number of shared unique clonotypes by the size of the smaller repertoire. Three approaches were used to assess repertoire richness: RTK rarefaction, the Chao1 estimator, and Recon v2.1 estimates of unobserved clonotypes. Generation probabilities were computed with OLGA for all TCRbeta clonotypes obtained by the gDNA method from several donors. This is the immuneACCESS table as TCRdb keeps it, with only in-frame sequences that have V and J called. A part of the clones is gone; compared with another copy, unresolved V genes explain less than half, and the rest is unexplained. The DNA gave D and trimming, while V, J and clone size come from that table. In this sample the table shows 950,000 to 1,300,000 clones, approximately 70% of which occur a single time. The top ten hold around 1.5% of the sample.

This receptor was obtained from a man aged 18 to 30 in good health. Sequencing input: memory CD4+ T cells sorted from blood. According to the study, the label for this sample's cell subset or site signals: CD45RA-negative fraction. Recombination connected TRBV6-5 to TRBJ2-7, and perhaps TRBD1 as D gene, on 6 matching bases. This receptor has the CDR3 CASRQGRFTYEQYF. The nucleotides are TGTGCCAGCCGCCAGGGGCGATTCACTTACGAGCAGTACTTC.